This TCR beta chain derives from a study of response to subunit inactivated influenza vaccine. TCRdb itself ran the RT-PCR reads through MiXCR, one entry per CDR3 protein. The table has about 540,000 distinct CDR3 sequences, approximately 20% seen once; the top ten hold 2.5% to 3%. The V gene's germline CDR1 is DFQATT and CDR2 SNEGSKA (reference sequence). Trimming left V 8 bases short and J 4 bases short, with 18 bases between. This CDR3 comprises 13 residues. This clonotype appeared a few times. These records were also assigned to another study, of T cells expressing NK-cell markers. Per that study: The TCR beta cDNA came from 5'RACE template switching with UMIs. Topping the CD3+CD56-NKG2C+ fraction as well were these clonotypes, in a handful of donors. Whether expanded NKG2C+ T cell clones recognized HCMV stayed uncertain.

The chain has TRBV20-1 and TRBJ2-7; the D call may be TRBD1 or TRBD2 (5 bases each). The sequencing here drew on CD4+ T cells sorted from PBMCs, taken approximately 12 days after vaccination. This sequence was found in a man aged 45-65 years who received an inactivated influenza vaccine. The CDR3 DNA is TGCAGTCCGCTAGGGACGTCGGGATACGAGCAGTACTTC. The encoded protein is CSPLGTSGYEQYF.